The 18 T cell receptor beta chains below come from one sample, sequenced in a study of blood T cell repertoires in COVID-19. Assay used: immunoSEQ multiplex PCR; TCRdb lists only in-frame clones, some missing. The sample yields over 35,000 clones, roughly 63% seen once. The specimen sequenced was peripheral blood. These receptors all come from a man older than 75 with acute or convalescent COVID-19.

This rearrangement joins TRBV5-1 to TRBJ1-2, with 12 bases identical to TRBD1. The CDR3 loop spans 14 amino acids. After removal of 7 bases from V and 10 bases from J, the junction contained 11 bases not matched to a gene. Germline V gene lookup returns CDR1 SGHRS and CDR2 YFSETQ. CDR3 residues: CASENSGTGGDYTF. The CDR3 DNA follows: TGCGCCAGCGAGAATTCCGGGACAGGGGGCGACTACACCTTC. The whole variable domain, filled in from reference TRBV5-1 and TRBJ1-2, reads KAGVTQTPRYLIKTRGQQVTLSCSPISGHRSVSWYQQTPGQGLQFLFEYFSETQRNKGNFPGRFSGRQFSNSRSEMNVSTLELGDSALYLCASENSGTGGDYTFGSGTRLTVV.

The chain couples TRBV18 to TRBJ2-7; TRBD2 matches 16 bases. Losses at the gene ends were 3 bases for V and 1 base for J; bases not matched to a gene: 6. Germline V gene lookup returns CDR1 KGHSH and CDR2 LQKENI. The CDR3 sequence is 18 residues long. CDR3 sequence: CASSPGTSGRALSYEQYF. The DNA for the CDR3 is TGTGCCAGCTCACCTGGGACTAGCGGGAGGGCCTTGTCCTACGAGCAGTACTTC.

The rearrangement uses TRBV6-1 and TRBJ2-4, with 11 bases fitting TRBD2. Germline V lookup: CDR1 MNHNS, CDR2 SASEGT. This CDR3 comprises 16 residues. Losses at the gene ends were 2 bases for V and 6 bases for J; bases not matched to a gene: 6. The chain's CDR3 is CASSEHGSGRVNIQYF. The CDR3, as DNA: TGTGCCAGCAGTGAACATGGTAGCGGGAGGGTAAACATTCAGTACTTC.

The DNA of the CDR3 is TGTGCCAGCAGGAGGACAGGGGTTTTTGATTCACCCCTCCACTTT. Residues: CASRRTGVFDSPLHF. The chain employs TRBV5-6 and TRBJ1-6; 9 nucleotides line up with TRBD1. With V trimmed by 5 bases and J by 8 bases, 8 bases remained unmatched. The V gene's germline CDR1 is SGHDT and CDR2 YYEEEE. The CDR3 extends over 15 amino acids.

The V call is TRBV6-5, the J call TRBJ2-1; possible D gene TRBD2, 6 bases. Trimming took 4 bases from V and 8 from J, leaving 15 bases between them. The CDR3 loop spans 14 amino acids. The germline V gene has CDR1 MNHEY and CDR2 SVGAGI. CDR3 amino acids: CASSFTRPSDEQFF. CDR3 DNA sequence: TGTGCCAGCAGTTTCACACGACCTAGCGATGAGCAGTTCTTC.

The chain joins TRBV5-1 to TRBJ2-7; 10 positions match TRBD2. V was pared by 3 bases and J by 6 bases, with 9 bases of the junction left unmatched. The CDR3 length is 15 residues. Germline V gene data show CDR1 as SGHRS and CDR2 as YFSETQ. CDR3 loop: CASSWGGTSESEQYF. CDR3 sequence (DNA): TGCGCCAGCAGCTGGGGGGGGACTAGCGAGTCCGAGCAGTACTTC.

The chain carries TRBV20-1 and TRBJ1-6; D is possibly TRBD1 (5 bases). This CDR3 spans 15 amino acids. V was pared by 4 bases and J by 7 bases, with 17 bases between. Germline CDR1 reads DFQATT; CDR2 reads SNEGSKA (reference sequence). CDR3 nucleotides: TGCAGTGCTAATGAGGGAGGGGCGACAAATTCACCCCTCCACTTT. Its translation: CSANEGGATNSPLHF.

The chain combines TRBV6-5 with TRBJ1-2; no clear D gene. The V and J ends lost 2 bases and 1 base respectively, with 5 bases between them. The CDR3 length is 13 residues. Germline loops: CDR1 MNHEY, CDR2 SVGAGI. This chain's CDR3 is CASSYQFNYGYTF. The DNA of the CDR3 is TGTGCCAGCAGTTACCAGTTTAACTATGGCTACACCTTC.

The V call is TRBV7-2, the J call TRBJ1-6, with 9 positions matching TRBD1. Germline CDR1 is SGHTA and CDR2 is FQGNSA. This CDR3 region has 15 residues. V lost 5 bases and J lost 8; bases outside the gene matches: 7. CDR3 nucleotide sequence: TGTGCCAGCAGCACCAGACAGGGGGGAGATTCACCCCTCCACTTT. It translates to CASSTRQGGDSPLHF.

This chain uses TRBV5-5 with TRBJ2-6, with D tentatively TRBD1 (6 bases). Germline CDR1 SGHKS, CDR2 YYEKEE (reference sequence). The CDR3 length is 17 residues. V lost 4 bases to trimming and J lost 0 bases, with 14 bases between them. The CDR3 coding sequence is TGTGCCAGCAGCCCCACAGGGTTTCCCTCTGGGGCCAACGTCCTGACTTTC. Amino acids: CASSPTGFPSGANVLTF.

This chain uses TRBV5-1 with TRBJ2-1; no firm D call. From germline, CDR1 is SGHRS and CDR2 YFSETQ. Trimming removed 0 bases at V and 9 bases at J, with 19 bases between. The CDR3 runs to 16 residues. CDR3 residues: CASSLAVTGDWSEQFF. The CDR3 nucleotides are TGCGCCAGCAGCTTGGCCGTGACTGGAGATTGGTCTGAGCAGTTCTTC.

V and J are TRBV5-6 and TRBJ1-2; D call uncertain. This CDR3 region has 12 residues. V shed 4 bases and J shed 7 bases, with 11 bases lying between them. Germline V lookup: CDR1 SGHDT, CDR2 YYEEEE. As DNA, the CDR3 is TGTGCCAGCAGCGGGAGTACGGCTGGCTACACCTTC. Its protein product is CASSGSTAGYTF.

CDR3 sequence reads: CASSRGSSYEQYF. The CDR3, as DNA: TGTGCCAGCAGTCGGGGGTCCTCCTACGAGCAGTACTTC. The chain uses TRBV2 and TRBJ2-7; D may be TRBD2 (6 bases). V lost 5 bases to trimming and J lost 0 bases, with 8 bases between them. Germline CDR1 SNHLY, CDR2 FYNNEI. The CDR3 is made up of 13 amino acids. The whole variable domain, remainder taken from reference TRBV2 and TRBJ2-7, is EPEVTQTPSHQVTQMGQEVILRCVPISNHLYFYWYRQILGQKVEFLVSFYNNEISEKSEIFDDQFSVERPDGSNFTLKIRSTKLEDSAMYFCASSRGSSYEQYFGPGTRLTVT.

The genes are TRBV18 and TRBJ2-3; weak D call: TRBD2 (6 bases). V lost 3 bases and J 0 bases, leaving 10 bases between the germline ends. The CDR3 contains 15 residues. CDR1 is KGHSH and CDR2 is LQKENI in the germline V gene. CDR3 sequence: CASSPLGRSTDTQYF. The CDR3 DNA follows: TGTGCCAGCTCACCCTTAGGGAGGAGCACAGATACGCAGTATTTT.

CDR3 sequence: CASSPLGSSYEQYF. CDR3 sequence (DNA): TGTGCCAGCAGTCCCTTGGGGAGCTCCTACGAGCAGTACTTC. V and J are TRBV2 and TRBJ2-7; possibly TRBD2 for D (5 bases). V shed 5 bases and J shed 0 bases, with 11 bases lying between them. The length of the CDR3 is 14 residues. Germline-derived CDR1 and CDR2 are SNHLY and FYNNEI.

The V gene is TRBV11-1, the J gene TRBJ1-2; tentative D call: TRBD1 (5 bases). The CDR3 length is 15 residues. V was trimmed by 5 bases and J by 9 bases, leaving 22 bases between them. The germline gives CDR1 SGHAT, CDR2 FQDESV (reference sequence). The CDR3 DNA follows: TGTGCCAGCAGCACTACCCCTGAAACGACAGCTAGCTACACCTTC. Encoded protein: CASSTTPETTASYTF.

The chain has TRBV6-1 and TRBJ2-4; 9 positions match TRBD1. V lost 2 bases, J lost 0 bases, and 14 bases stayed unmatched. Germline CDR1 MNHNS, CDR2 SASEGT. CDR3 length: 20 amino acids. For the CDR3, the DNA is TGTGCCAGCAGTGAATCTACAGGGGGCGATTGGAGACTAGCCAAAAACATTCAGTACTTC. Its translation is CASSESTGGDWRLAKNIQYF.

The CDR3 region is CAWSVAYYEQYF. The CDR3, as DNA: TGTGCCTGGAGTGTGGCATACTACGAGCAGTACTTC. J is TRBJ2-7 and V is TRBV30; D not resolved. This CDR3 is 12 amino acids long. Trimming shortened V by 0 bases and J by 3 bases, and 6 bases separated the two germline ends. CDR1 is GTSNPN, CDR2 SVGIG, per germline (reference sequence).